This TCR beta chain was captured in a study of cytomegalovirus exposure and HLA in healthy donors. A multiplex PCR was run with 60 Vbeta primers and 13 Jbeta primers. Assay: immunoSEQ multiplex PCR; the TCRdb copy retains only in-frame clones and omits some. Of roughly 190,000 clones in the sample, around 84% were seen once. While unrecorded immune exposures were likely, the donors were nominally healthy when sampled. Germline lookup yields CDR1 LNHDA and CDR2 SQIVND (reference sequence). The V and J ends lost 9 bases and 4 bases, in that order; junction bases with no gene match: 12. This CDR3 is built from 15 residues. As to this clone: Antigen specificity is unknown.

Study-level results: Common viral pathogens seemed, in a later analysis, to connect with several of the most significant clusters.

The TCR originated in a woman between 18 and 29 years old in good health and CMV-seronegative. The sequenced sample consisted of PBMCs. This chain links TRBV19 with TRBJ2-1, with TRBD1 identical over 7 bases. CDR3 DNA sequence: TGTGCCAGCTCCCGAACAGGGGTACTATACAATGAGCAGTTCTTC. It encodes CASSRTGVLYNEQFF.